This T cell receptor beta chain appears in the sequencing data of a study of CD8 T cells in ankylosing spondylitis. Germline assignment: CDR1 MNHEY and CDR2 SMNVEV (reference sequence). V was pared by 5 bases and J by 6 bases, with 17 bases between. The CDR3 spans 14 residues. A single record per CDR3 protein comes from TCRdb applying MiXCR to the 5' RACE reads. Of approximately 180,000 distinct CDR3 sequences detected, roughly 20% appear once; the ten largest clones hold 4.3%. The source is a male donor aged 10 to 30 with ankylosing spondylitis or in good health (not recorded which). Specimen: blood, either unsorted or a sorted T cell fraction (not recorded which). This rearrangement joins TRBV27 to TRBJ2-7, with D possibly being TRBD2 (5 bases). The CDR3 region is CASSDGATSSEQYV. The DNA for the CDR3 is TGTGCCAGCAGTGACGGCGCAACTAGTTCCGAGCAGTACGTC.